This entry describes one T cell receptor beta chain. The data are from a study of patients and donors after allogeneic stem cell transplantation. J gave up 1 base and V 4 bases, and 7 bases lay outside the gene matches. The CDR3 loop spans 18 amino acids. MiXCR, applied by TCRdb to the RT-PCR reads, yields one record per CDR3 protein. The table has 50,000 to 60,000 distinct CDR3 sequences, roughly 13% seen once. The clonotype was recovered from a human donor who was either an allogeneic HSCT recipient or a stem cell or donor lymphocyte infusion donor (not recorded which). It is not recorded whose cells these are; they may come from a transplant donor. The J gene is TRBJ2-6, the V gene TRBV12-3 or TRBV12-4; 10 bases align to TRBD2. Sequencing input: blood, either unsorted or a sorted T cell fraction (not recorded which). Here the CDR3 reads CASSWVLAGVSGANVLTF. CDR3 coding DNA: TGTGCCAGCAGTTGGGTTCTAGCGGGAGTTTCTGGGGCCAACGTCCTGACTTTC.